The next 7 T cell receptor beta chains were all read from a single sample in a study of identical twins (dated by TCRdb to the mid-2010s). The method was 5' RACE. Sequenced on an Illumina HiSeq 2000. In TCRdb, the public reads were trimmed at Q25 with fastp and aligned with MiXCR, with productive beta chains retained. Rows are unified per CDR3 protein, each entry keeping the most common DNA and genes. This sample holds 450,000 or so distinct CDR3 sequences; 24% were observed only once. Approximately 2.9% of the sample is held by the ten biggest clonotypes. The same data also went into a second study, on T cells expressing NK-cell markers.

Sequencing used CD4+ T cells sorted from blood. These receptors were collected from a woman younger than 35 in good health.

The chain links TRBV5-6 to TRBJ2-5; D is undetermined. CDR1 and CDR2 (germline): SGHDT, YYEEEE. V was cut by 1 base and J by 5 bases, with 9 bases left in between. The CDR3 spans 13 residues. CDR3 sequence reads: CASSLLAAETQYF. Written as DNA, the CDR3 is TGTGCCAGCAGCTTGTTGGCAGCCGAGACCCAGTACTTC.

This clonotype was seen a few times. This chain joins TRBV12-3 or TRBV12-4 and TRBJ1-2; 7 nucleotides align to TRBD1. The V segment lost 3 bases and the J segment 8 bases; nucleotides outside the gene matches: 3. The CDR3 loop spans 12 amino acids. CDR3 sequence reads: CASSFHRGGYTF. The DNA for the CDR3 is TGTGCCAGCAGTTTCCACAGGGGCGGCTACACCTTC.

J is TRBJ2-3 and V is TRBV29-1, with TRBD2 identical over 7 bases. Germline loops: CDR1 SQVTM, CDR2 ANQGSEA. Trimming took 4 bases from V and 4 from J; bases not matched to a gene: 11. The CDR3 covers 15 residues. The CDR3 here is CSVGSYRGVADTQYF. CDR3 DNA: TGCAGCGTTGGGTCTTATCGGGGGGTCGCAGATACGCAGTATTTT.

The sample holds a few counts of this clonotype. This rearrangement joins TRBV6-2 or TRBV6-3 to TRBJ1-1, with D perhaps TRBD1 (6 bases). The germline V gene has CDR1 MNHEY and CDR2 SVGEGT. V lost 6 bases and J 6 bases, leaving 11 bases between the germline ends. The CDR3 is made up of 12 amino acids. CDR3: CASRNRVAEAFF. Here the CDR3 DNA reads TGTGCCAGCAGAAACAGGGTTGCTGAAGCTTTCTTT.

The chain carries TRBV29-1 and TRBJ2-1, with 11 positions matching TRBD2. The CDR3 has 13 amino acids. Germline loops: CDR1 SQVTM, CDR2 ANQGSEA. V lost 8 bases and J lost 8; bases outside the gene matches: 8. DNA of the CDR3: TGCAGCCTTAGCGGGAGGGACTGGTATGAGCAGTTCTTC. Its protein product is CSLSGRDWYEQFF.

This clonotype was observed many times. The chain links TRBV29-1 to TRBJ2-7; D not resolved. Germline CDR1 is SQVTM and CDR2 is ANQGSEA. The V gene lost 0 bases and the J gene lost 1 base, with 10 bases spanning the gap. The CDR3 is 14 residues long. The CDR3 here is CSVEDQGISYEQYF. CDR3 nucleotides: TGCAGCGTTGAAGATCAAGGCATTTCCTACGAGCAGTACTTC.

This chain links TRBV9 with TRBJ2-7; 7 nucleotides line up with TRBD1. V shed 7 bases and J 2 bases; nucleotides not matched to a gene: 12. The CDR3 consists of 15 residues. Germline lookup yields CDR1 SGDLS and CDR2 YYNGEE. The CDR3 nucleotides are TGTGCCAGCTCCCCAGGGGGTGCGAGCGCCTACGAGCAGTACTTC. Protein: CASSPGGASAYEQYF.